Listed below are T cell receptor beta chains from one sample, sequenced in a study of T-cell memory formation after mild COVID-19. In TCRdb, the 5' RACE reads were re-called with MiXCR into one record per CDR3 protein. The sample consists of about half a million distinct CDR3 sequences, 15% to 20% of them appearing once. The sample was PBMCs or a T cell subset sorted from them (not recorded which). The receptors stem from an adult woman who had mild COVID-19 (a few samples of this study predate the infection). Cell type and time point are not known. The CDR3 runs from the conserved cysteine through the conserved F or W. Each record gives: CDR3 DNA, CDR3 protein, D gene, V gene, J gene, clone size. D genes are given only for firm matches. The size entry is marked missing in some rows and otherwise reads once, few, many or a size class.

CDR3nt: TGTGCCATGGGACCGGGACAGGGCATCTACGAGCAGTACTTC
CDR3aa: CAMGPGQGIYEQYF
d_gene: TRBD1
v_gene: TRBV10-3
j_gene: TRBJ2-7
abundance: -

CDR3nt: TGCGCCAGCAGCTTCCGGGCAGGGAACGGACATGAGCAGTTCTTC
CDR3aa: CASSFRAGNGHEQFF
d_gene: -
v_gene: TRBV5-1
j_gene: TRBJ2-1
abundance: -

CDR3nt: TGTGCCAGCGCGGCTAGCGGGGCTTTTGGGACAGATACGCAGTATTTT
CDR3aa: CASAASGAFGTDTQYF
d_gene: TRBD2
v_gene: TRBV6-5
j_gene: TRBJ2-3
abundance: few

CDR3nt: TGTGCCAGCCTTGGGACAGGGGCCCTCCCCTACAATGAGCAGTTCTTC
CDR3aa: CASLGTGALPYNEQFF
d_gene: TRBD1
v_gene: TRBV18
j_gene: TRBJ2-1
abundance: many

CDR3nt: TGTGCCAGCAGTGACAGGAGATATGGCTACACCTTC
CDR3aa: CASSDRRYGYTF
d_gene: -
v_gene: TRBV12-3/TRBV12-4
j_gene: TRBJ1-2
abundance: few

CDR3nt: TGTGCCACCAGTGACATTCAGGGTAACGTCTACAATGAGCAGTTCTTC
CDR3aa: CATSDIQGNVYNEQFF
d_gene: -
v_gene: TRBV24-1
j_gene: TRBJ2-1
abundance: -

CDR3nt: TGCGCCAGCAGCCAAGAGGGGACTAGCGGATTTCCTAGCACAGATACGCAGTATTTT
CDR3aa: CASSQEGTSGFPSTDTQYF
d_gene: TRBD2
v_gene: TRBV5-1
j_gene: TRBJ2-3
abundance: -

CDR3nt: TGCGCCAGCAGCTTGAGGGCAGAAAGTATGAACACTGAAGCTTTCTTT
CDR3aa: CASSLRAESMNTEAFF
d_gene: -
v_gene: TRBV5-1
j_gene: TRBJ1-1
abundance: few

CDR3nt: TGTGCCAGCAGCTTGGCCACGGGACAGGGTAGCGAGCAGTACTTC
CDR3aa: CASSLATGQGSEQYF
d_gene: TRBD1
v_gene: TRBV11-2
j_gene: TRBJ2-7
abundance: -

CDR3nt: TGTGCCAGCAGCTCGATAGGAGGCTCCTACAATGAGCAGTTCTTC
CDR3aa: CASSSIGGSYNEQFF
d_gene: -
v_gene: TRBV7-9
j_gene: TRBJ2-1
abundance: few

CDR3nt: TGTGCCAGCAGGAAACGGACAGAAGACAATGAGCAGTTCTTC
CDR3aa: CASRKRTEDNEQFF
d_gene: -
v_gene: TRBV14
j_gene: TRBJ2-1
abundance: many

CDR3nt: TGCAGTGCTAGTCGACGGGAGCAAGGCACAGATACGCAGTATTTT
CDR3aa: CSASRREQGTDTQYF
d_gene: -
v_gene: TRBV20-1
j_gene: TRBJ2-3
abundance: many

CDR3nt: TGTGCCAGCAGAATTCCGGGGGGAGATACGCAGTATTTT
CDR3aa: CASRIPGGDTQYF
d_gene: TRBD2
v_gene: TRBV6-2/TRBV6-3
j_gene: TRBJ2-3
abundance: -

CDR3nt: TGTGCCATCACGGAGGGTGGGGGTCCCCAAGAGACCCAGTACTTC
CDR3aa: CAITEGGGPQETQYF
d_gene: -
v_gene: TRBV10-3
j_gene: TRBJ2-5
abundance: few

CDR3nt: TGTGCCAGCAGTTGGGAGAGCGGGGGCTCCTACGAGCAGTACTTC
CDR3aa: CASSWESGGSYEQYF
d_gene: TRBD2
v_gene: TRBV27
j_gene: TRBJ2-7
abundance: -

CDR3nt: TGTGCCAGCAGCGCCCAGGGTGGCACTGAAGCTTTCTTT
CDR3aa: CASSAQGGTEAFF
d_gene: -
v_gene: TRBV5-8
j_gene: TRBJ1-1
abundance: -

CDR3nt: TGTGCCAGCAGATTTGACCGGGACTTCTACAATGAGCAGTTCTTC
CDR3aa: CASRFDRDFYNEQFF
d_gene: -
v_gene: TRBV7-3
j_gene: TRBJ2-1
abundance: -

CDR3nt: TGTGCCTGGAGTGGTACCGGGCTCTACAATGAGCAGTTCTTC
CDR3aa: CAWSGTGLYNEQFF
d_gene: -
v_gene: TRBV30
j_gene: TRBJ2-1
abundance: -

CDR3nt: TGCGCCAGCAGCTTGTTTGGGCCTGGGGACACTGAAGCTTTCTTT
CDR3aa: CASSLFGPGDTEAFF
d_gene: -
v_gene: TRBV5-1
j_gene: TRBJ1-1
abundance: -

CDR3nt: TGTGCCAGCAGTGAAGCCACTGAAGCTTTCTTT
CDR3aa: CASSEATEAFF
d_gene: -
v_gene: TRBV25-1
j_gene: TRBJ1-1
abundance: few

CDR3nt: TGTGCCATCAGTGCGTCGGGAAATGGGAACAATGAGCAGTTCTTC
CDR3aa: CAISASGNGNNEQFF
d_gene: -
v_gene: TRBV10-3
j_gene: TRBJ2-1
abundance: -

CDR3nt: TGTGCCACCAGTGACCACAGCGGGAGCATCGGGGAGCTGTTTTTT
CDR3aa: CATSDHSGSIGELFF
d_gene: TRBD2
v_gene: TRBV24-1
j_gene: TRBJ2-2
abundance: -

CDR3nt: TGTGCCAGCGGACTCGGACGGTTAAACACTGAAGCTTTCTTT
CDR3aa: CASGLGRLNTEAFF
d_gene: -
v_gene: TRBV6-1
j_gene: TRBJ1-1
abundance: few

CDR3nt: TGCAGCGTCGGACAGGGGGCGGACACTGAAGCTTTCTTT
CDR3aa: CSVGQGADTEAFF
d_gene: TRBD1
v_gene: TRBV29-1
j_gene: TRBJ1-1
abundance: -

CDR3nt: TGTGCCAGCAGGAGCGGGAAGCCCGGGGAGCTGTTTTTT
CDR3aa: CASRSGKPGELFF
d_gene: TRBD2
v_gene: TRBV12-3/TRBV12-4
j_gene: TRBJ2-2
abundance: few

CDR3nt: TGCAGTGCTAGAGGGTTGATGACCCAGTACTTC
CDR3aa: CSARGLMTQYF
d_gene: -
v_gene: TRBV20-1
j_gene: TRBJ2-5
abundance: -

CDR3nt: TGTGCCAGCAGCGTAGCTTTCGAGGCGAGTTCTAACTATGGCTACACCTTC
CDR3aa: CASSVAFEASSNYGYTF
d_gene: -
v_gene: TRBV9
j_gene: TRBJ1-2
abundance: -

CDR3nt: TGTGCCAGCTCATCAGACTTTGCCTACGAGCAGTACTTC
CDR3aa: CASSSDFAYEQYF
d_gene: -
v_gene: TRBV18
j_gene: TRBJ2-7
abundance: -

CDR3nt: TGTGCCAGCACGGACAGGGGGTCGAATGGCTACACCTTC
CDR3aa: CASTDRGSNGYTF
d_gene: TRBD1
v_gene: TRBV6-2/TRBV6-3
j_gene: TRBJ1-2
abundance: few

CDR3nt: TGTGCCAGCAGTTCTACGTCTAGCGGAGGGACCTACGAGCAGTACTTC
CDR3aa: CASSSTSSGGTYEQYF
d_gene: TRBD2
v_gene: TRBV6-2/TRBV6-3
j_gene: TRBJ2-7
abundance: once

CDR3nt: TGTGCCAGCAGTATACAAAACAGGGATGGGAACATTCAGTACTTC
CDR3aa: CASSIQNRDGNIQYF
d_gene: -
v_gene: TRBV7-2
j_gene: TRBJ2-4
abundance: many

CDR3nt: TGCGCCAGCAGCTTGCGGGGGGGATCAGATACGCAGTATTTT
CDR3aa: CASSLRGGSDTQYF
d_gene: TRBD2
v_gene: TRBV4-1
j_gene: TRBJ2-3
abundance: -

CDR3nt: TGCGCCAGCAGGAAGCAGGTGAACTCTGGAAACACCATATATTTT
CDR3aa: CASRKQVNSGNTIYF
d_gene: -
v_gene: TRBV4-1
j_gene: TRBJ1-3
abundance: -

CDR3nt: TGTGCCAGCAGCCCTCGGACAGGGGGATTGGAGACCCAGTACTTC
CDR3aa: CASSPRTGGLETQYF
d_gene: TRBD1
v_gene: TRBV7-2
j_gene: TRBJ2-5
abundance: few

CDR3nt: TGTGCCAGCAGTGGACAACGAGGGCAGCCCCAGCATTTT
CDR3aa: CASSGQRGQPQHF
d_gene: -
v_gene: TRBV12-3/TRBV12-4
j_gene: TRBJ1-5
abundance: few

CDR3nt: TGCAGTGCTAGACGGGACTACGAGCAGTACTTC
CDR3aa: CSARRDYEQYF
d_gene: -
v_gene: TRBV20-1
j_gene: TRBJ2-7
abundance: many